The next 3 T cell receptor beta chains were all read from a single sample in a study of T cells expressing NK-cell markers. TCRdb re-called the 5' RACE reads and shows each CDR3 protein once, DNA omitted. The listing contains roughly 390,000 distinct CDR3 sequences. Material for sequencing was blood T cells: a sorted CD56 or NKG2C T cell subset, CD4+ or CD8+ T cells, or bulk PBMC T cells (not recorded which). The receptors derive from a man aged 18-70 years in good health.

The chain recombines TRBV6-5 with TRBJ1-5; TCRdb names TRBD1, which stays unverified in the absence of DNA. Germline V lookup: CDR1 MNHEY, CDR2 SVGAGI. The CDR3 length is 15 residues. CDR3 amino acids: CASSYSRTGGQPQHF.

V and J are TRBV7-6 and TRBJ2-5; TCRdb gives TRBD1 as the D gene, but with no DNA this cannot be confirmed. The CDR3 has 15 residues. Per germline, CDR1 SGHVS and CDR2 FNYEAQ. The CDR3 here is CASSLPPGGQETQYF.

The V gene is TRBV6-1, the J gene TRBJ2-3; TCRdb returns TRBD1, unconfirmable since there is no DNA. Germline CDR1 and CDR2: MNHNS and SASEGT. This CDR3 is built from 15 residues. CDR3 amino acids: CASTRDRANTDTQYF.